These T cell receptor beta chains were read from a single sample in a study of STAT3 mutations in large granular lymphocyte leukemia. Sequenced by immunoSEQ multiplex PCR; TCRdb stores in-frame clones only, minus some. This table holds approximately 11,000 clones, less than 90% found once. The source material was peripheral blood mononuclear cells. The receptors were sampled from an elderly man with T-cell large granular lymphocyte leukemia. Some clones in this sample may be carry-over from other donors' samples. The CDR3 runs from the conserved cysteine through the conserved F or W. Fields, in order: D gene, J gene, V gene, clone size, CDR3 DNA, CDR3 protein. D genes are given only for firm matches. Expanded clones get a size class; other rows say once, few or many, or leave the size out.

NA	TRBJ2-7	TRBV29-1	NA	TGCAGCGGGATGATGGCGGGGAGCCTTCTGTACTTC	CSGMMAGSLLYF
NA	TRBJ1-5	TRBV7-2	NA	TGTGCCAGCAGCTTAGAGGGAATCCAGCCCCAGCATTTT	CASSLEGIQPQHF
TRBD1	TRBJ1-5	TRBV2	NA	TGTGCCACCACAGGGGGCGAAAATCAGCCCCAGCATTTT	CATTGGENQPQHF
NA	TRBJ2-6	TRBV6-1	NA	TGTGCCAGCAGTGCAGGGGATGGGGCCAACGTCCTGACTTTC	CASSAGDGANVLTF
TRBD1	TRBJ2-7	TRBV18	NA	TGTGCCAGCTCACCACACTCGCCTTCCGGGACAGGAGCCTACGAGCAGTACTTC	CASSPHSPSGTGAYEQYF
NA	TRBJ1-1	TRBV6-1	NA	TGTGCCAGCATCCGGACAGCAGAAGCTTTCTTT	CASIRTAEAFF
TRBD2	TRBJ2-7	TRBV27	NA	TGTGCCAGCAGTTTCCAGACTAGCGGGGCCCCCTACGAGCAGTACTTC	CASSFQTSGAPYEQYF
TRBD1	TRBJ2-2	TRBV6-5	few	TGTGCCAGCAGGAGACAGGGTGGGATCGGGGAGCTGTTTTTT	CASRRQGGIGELFF
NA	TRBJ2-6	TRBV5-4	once	TGTGCCAGCAGCTACGGACAGCTTGGGGCCAACGTCCTGACTTTC	CASSYGQLGANVLTF
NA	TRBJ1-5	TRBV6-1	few	TGTGCCAGCAGTGCCCCGGGACAAGTCAATCAGCCCCAGCATTTT	CASSAPGQVNQPQHF
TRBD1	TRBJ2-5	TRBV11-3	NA	TGTGCCAGCAGCCAGGACAGGGGGGAGACCCAGTACTTC	CASSQDRGETQYF
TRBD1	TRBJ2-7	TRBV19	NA	TGTGCCAGTAGTAGCCAGTCCGGGACAGGGTTGTACGAGCAGTACTTC	CASSSQSGTGLYEQYF
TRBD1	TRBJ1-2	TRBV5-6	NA	TGTGCCAGCAGCTCGACAGGGATTTGGGGCTACACCTTC	CASSSTGIWGYTF
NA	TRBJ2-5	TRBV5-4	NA	TGTGCCAGCAGCTTAGGGGGATATGGGGTCCAAGAGACCCAGTACTTC	CASSLGGYGVQETQYF
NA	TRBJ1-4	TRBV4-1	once	TGCGCCAGCAGCCAAGATACCAGGGCCCTTGGAAAACTGTTTTTT	CASSQDTRALGKLFF
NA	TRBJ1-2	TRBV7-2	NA	TGTGCCAGCAGCTTAGCTGGGACTAGGTATGGCTACACCTTC	CASSLAGTRYGYTF